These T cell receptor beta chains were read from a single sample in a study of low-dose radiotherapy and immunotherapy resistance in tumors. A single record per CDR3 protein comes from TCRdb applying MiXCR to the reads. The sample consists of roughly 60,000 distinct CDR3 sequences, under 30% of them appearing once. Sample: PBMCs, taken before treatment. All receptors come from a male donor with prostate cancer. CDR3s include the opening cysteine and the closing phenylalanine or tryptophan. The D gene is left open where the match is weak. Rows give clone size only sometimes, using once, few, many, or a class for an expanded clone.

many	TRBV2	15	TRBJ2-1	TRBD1	CASNPGQGGPNEQFF	TGTGCCAGCAATCCGGGACAGGGGGGTCCCAATGAGCAGTTCTTC
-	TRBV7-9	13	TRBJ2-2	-	CASSFSVSGELFF	TGTGCCAGCAGCTTTTCGGTGTCCGGGGAGCTGTTTTTT
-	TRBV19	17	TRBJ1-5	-	CASSTLSPHVDNQPQHF	TGTGCCAGTAGCACCCTGAGTCCCCACGTCGACAATCAGCCCCAGCATTTT
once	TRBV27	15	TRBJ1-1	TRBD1	CASSLARQGAPEAFF	TGTGCCAGCAGTTTGGCGAGACAGGGGGCCCCTGAAGCTTTCTTT
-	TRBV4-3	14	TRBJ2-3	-	CASSQGPVADTQYF	TGCGCCAGCAGCCAAGGGCCTGTCGCAGATACGCAGTATTTT
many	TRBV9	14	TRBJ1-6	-	CASSAALQWSPLHF	TGTGCCAGCAGCGCGGCTCTTCAATGGTCACCCCTCCACTTT
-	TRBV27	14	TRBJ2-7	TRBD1	CASGWRQGVGEQYF	TGTGCCAGCGGTTGGAGGCAGGGGGTAGGCGAGCAGTACTTC
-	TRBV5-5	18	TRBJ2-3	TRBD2	CASSPRTSGGLPTDTQYF	TGTGCCAGCAGTCCCCGGACTAGCGGGGGGCTCCCCACAGATACGCAGTATTTT
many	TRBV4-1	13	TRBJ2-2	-	CASRAGKTGELFF	TGCGCCAGCAGAGCAGGGAAAACCGGGGAGCTGTTTTTT
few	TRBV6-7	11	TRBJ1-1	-	CASERGTEAFF	TGTGCCAGCGAACGGGGCACTGAAGCTTTCTTT
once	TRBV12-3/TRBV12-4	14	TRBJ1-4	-	CASSSQGLNEKLFF	TGTGCCAGCAGCTCACAGGGCCTCAATGAAAAACTGTTTTTT
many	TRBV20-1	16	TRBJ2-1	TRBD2	CSADRRLAGGGNEQFF	TGCAGTGCTGACAGACGACTAGCGGGGGGGGGCAATGAGCAGTTCTTC
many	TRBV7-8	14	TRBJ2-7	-	CASSLGPGSYEQYF	TGTGCCAGCAGCTTAGGCCCGGGGTCCTACGAGCAGTACTTC
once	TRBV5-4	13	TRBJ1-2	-	CASSKNPNYGYTF	TGTGCCAGCAGCAAGAACCCTAACTATGGCTACACCTTC
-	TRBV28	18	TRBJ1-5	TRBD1	CASSTRVGTGGPNQPQHF	TGTGCCAGCAGCACCCGGGTTGGGACAGGGGGTCCCAATCAGCCCCAGCATTTT
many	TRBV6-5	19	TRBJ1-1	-	CASSLSRILVKPANTEAFF	TGTGCCAGCAGTTTATCCAGGATCTTAGTGAAACCAGCCAACACTGAAGCTTTCTTT
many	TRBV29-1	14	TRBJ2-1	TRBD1	CSVYRDRGYNEQFF	TGCAGCGTTTACCGGGACAGGGGCTACAATGAGCAGTTCTTC
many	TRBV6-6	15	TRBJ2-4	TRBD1	CASRPAGQERNIQYF	TGTGCCAGCAGACCCGCCGGACAGGAGAGAAACATTCAGTACTTC
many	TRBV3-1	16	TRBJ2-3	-	CASSRSGTMYTDTQYF	TGTGCCAGCAGCCGTTCCGGGACAATGTACACAGATACGCAGTATTTT
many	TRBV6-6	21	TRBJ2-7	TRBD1	CASSSLAVNRGASGPSYEQYF	TGTGCCAGCAGCTCGCTAGCTGTGAACAGGGGAGCGAGCGGACCCTCCTACGAGCAGTACTTC
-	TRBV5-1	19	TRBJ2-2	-	CASSLGQRNTGELFFFFFF	-
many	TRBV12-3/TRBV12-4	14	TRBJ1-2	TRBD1	CASSRTGTGVGYTF	TGTGCCAGCAGCCGCACCGGGACAGGGGTCGGCTACACCTTC
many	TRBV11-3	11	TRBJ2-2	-	CASSLNGELFF	TGTGCCAGCAGCTTAAACGGGGAGCTGTTTTTT
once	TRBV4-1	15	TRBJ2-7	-	CASSQGRQGLYEQYF	TGCGCCAGCAGCCAAGGTCGCCAGGGGCTCTACGAGCAGTACTTC
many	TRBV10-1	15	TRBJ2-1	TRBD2	CASSEKVGGSHEQFF	TGCGCCAGCAGTGAGAAAGTGGGGGGGTCTCATGAGCAGTTCTTC
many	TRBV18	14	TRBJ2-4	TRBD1	CASSPNRTGYIQYF	TGTGCCAGCTCACCCAATCGGACAGGGTACATTCAGTACTTC
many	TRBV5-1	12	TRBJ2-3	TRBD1	CASNRGSDTQYF	TGCGCCAGTAACAGGGGATCAGATACGCAGTATTTT
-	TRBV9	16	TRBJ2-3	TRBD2	CASSAVGLSGSDTQYF	TGTGCCAGCAGCGCGGTGGGACTAAGCGGGAGCGATACGCAGTATTTT
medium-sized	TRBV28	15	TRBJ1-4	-	CASSALDSARGKLFF	TGTGCCAGCAGCGCCCTGGACAGCGCAAGGGGAAAACTGTTTTTT
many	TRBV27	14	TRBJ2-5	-	CASSLWGPQETQYF	TGTGCCAGCAGTTTATGGGGACCTCAAGAGACCCAGTACTTC
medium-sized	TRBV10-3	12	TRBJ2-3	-	CAPFWAPDTQYF	TGTGCCCCATTTTGGGCCCCAGATACGCAGTATTTT
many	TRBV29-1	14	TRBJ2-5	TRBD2	CSVGLAGVRETQYF	TGCAGCGTGGGACTAGCGGGAGTCAGAGAGACCCAGTACTTC
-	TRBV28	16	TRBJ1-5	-	CASSLALARENQPQHF	TGTGCCAGCAGTTTGGCGTTGGCTAGGGAGAATCAGCCCCAGCATTTT
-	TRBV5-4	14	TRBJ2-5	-	CASSWPGGGETQYF	TGTGCCAGCAGCTGGCCCGGGGGCGGTGAGACCCAGTACTTC
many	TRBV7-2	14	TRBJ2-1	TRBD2	CASSPRRGGNEQFF	TGTGCCAGCAGCCCCCGGCGGGGGGGGAATGAGCAGTTCTTC
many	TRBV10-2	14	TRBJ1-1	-	CASSVGGSGTEAFF	TGCGCCAGCAGTGTCGGGGGTTCAGGGACTGAAGCTTTCTTT
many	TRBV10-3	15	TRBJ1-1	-	CAISESTGGRSEAFF	TGTGCCATCAGTGAGTCGACGGGGGGGAGGTCTGAAGCTTTCTTT
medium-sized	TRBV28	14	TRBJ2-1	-	CASRGMAAMNEQFF	TGTGCCAGCAGGGGTATGGCGGCCATGAATGAGCAGTTCTTC
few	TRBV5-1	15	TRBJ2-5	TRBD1	CASSMGQGRQETQYF	TGCGCCAGCAGCATGGGACAGGGGAGGCAAGAGACCCAGTACTTC